This TCR beta chain derives from a study of T cell responses to AZD1222 COVID-19 vaccine. Study-wide results and limits: Mostly white British, mostly female donors; authors suggested clonal diversity may be underestimated. Reports say nearly half of spike-specific TCRs go after unmutated variant regions. Vaccination with two AZD1222 doses was followed by a rise in Spike-specific TCR breadth and depth.

A word on this clone: Its target is not known.

Trimming cost V 4 bases and J 7 bases, with 7 bases left between them. The CDR3 spans 12 residues. Germline CDR1 and CDR2: KGHDR and SFDVKD. Sequenced by immunoSEQ multiplex PCR; TCRdb stores in-frame clones only, minus some. The sample yields around 120,000 clones, around 88% seen once. V is TRBV24-1 and J is TRBJ1-5; D gene unclear. The material sequenced was peripheral blood, taken on day 0 of MenACWY control vaccination. The TCR comes from an adult in good health. The CDR3 DNA reads TGTGCCACCAGTGACAGTCCACAGCCCCAGCATTTT. This gives the protein CATSDSPQPQHF.